Listed here is a single T cell receptor (beta chain). V was trimmed by 3 bases and J by 5 bases, leaving 11 bases between them. In germline, CDR1 is SEHNR, CDR2 FQNEAQ (reference sequence). The CDR3 has 14 residues. After constant-region reverse-primer amplification, full-length variable regions underwent semi-nested PCR with Nested Universal Primer A. One entry per CDR3 protein results from TCRdb running MiXCR on the 5' RACE reads. Among 62,000 or so distinct CDR3 sequences, 26% were seen once, and the ten largest hold less than 2.5%. The sorted Tregs were CD4+CD25+CD127-/low cells. The rearrangement joins TRBV7-9 to TRBJ1-5; D perhaps matches TRBD1 (5 bases). Sequenced: tumor-infiltrating Tregs sorted from the breast tumor. The sequence was obtained from a female donor with breast cancer. The CDR3 DNA reads TGTGCCAGCAGCTTTGGGGGAGCAGATCAGCCCCAGCATTTT. This translates into CASSFGGADQPQHF.